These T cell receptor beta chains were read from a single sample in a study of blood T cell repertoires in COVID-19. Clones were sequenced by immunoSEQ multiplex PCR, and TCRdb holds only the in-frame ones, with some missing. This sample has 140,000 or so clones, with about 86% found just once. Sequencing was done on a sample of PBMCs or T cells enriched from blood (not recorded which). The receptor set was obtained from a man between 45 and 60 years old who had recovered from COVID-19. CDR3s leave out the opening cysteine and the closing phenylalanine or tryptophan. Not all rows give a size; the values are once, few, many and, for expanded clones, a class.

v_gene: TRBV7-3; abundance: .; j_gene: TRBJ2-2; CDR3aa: ASSRSDGANTGELF
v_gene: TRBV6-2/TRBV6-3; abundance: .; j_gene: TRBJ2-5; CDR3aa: ASSRLAGGETQY
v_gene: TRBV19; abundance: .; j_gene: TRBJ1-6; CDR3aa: ASSPGRQGAYNSPLH
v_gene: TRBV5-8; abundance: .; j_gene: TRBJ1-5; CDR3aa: ASSPGQGKNQPQH
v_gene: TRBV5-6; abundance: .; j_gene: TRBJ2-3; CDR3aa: ASSSNLLAGYTDTQY
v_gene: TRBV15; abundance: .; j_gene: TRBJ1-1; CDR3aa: ATSLTGIDTEAF
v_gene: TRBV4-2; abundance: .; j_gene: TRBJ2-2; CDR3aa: ASSPLTSGGTNTGELF
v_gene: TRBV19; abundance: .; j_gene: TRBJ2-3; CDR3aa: ASSTKVAGDSDTQY
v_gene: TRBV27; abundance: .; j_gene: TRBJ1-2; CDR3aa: ASSSYRNGYT
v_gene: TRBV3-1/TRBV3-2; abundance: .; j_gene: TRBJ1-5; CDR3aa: ASSQTRNQPQH
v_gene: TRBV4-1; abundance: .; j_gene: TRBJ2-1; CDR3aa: ASSPGTSGGGEQF
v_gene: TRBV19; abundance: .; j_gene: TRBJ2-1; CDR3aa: ASGTGANEQF
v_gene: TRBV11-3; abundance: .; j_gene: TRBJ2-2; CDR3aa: ASSLDPAGGSTGELF
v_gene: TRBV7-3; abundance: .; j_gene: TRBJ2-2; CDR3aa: ASSVGPLAGGPGELF
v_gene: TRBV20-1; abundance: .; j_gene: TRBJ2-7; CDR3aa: SARLIHEQY
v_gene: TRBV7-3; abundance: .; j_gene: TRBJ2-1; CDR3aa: ASSLIGQASSYNEQF
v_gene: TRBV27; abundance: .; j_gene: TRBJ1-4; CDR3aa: ASRLNGQGATNEKLF
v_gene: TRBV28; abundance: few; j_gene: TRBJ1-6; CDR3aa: ASSRQGVSPLH
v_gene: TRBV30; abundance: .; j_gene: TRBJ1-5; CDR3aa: AWSLLQDSNQPQH
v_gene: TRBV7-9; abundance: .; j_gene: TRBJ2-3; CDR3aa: ASSFSHNTDTQY
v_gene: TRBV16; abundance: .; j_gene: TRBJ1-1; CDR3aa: ASSRPDREAF
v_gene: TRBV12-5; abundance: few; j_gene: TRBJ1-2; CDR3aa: ASGEGSGEAYGYT
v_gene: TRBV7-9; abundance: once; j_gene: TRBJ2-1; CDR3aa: ASSPQGPEQF
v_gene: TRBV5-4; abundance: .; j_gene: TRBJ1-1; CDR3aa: ASSPNRNTEAF
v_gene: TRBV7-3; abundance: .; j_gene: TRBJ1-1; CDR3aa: ASRARSGTGNTEAF
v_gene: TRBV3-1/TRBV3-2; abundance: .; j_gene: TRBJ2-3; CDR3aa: ASSQWLAASTDTQY
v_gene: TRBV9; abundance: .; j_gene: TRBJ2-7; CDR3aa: ASSALPGVTYEQY
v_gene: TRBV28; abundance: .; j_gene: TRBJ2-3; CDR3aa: ASSLIPASGGLSTDTQY
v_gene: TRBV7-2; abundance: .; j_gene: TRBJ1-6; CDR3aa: ASSYLTAGNNSPLH
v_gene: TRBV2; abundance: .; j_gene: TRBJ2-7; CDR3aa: ASSELGLAGIGEQY
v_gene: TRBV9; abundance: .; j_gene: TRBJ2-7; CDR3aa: ASSATGTASYEQY
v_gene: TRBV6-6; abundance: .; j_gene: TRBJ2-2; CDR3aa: ASSSRLAGGPSNTGELF
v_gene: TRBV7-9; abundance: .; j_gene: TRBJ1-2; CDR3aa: ASSGEGVNYGYT
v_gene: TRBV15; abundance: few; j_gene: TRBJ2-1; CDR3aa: ATSRETSGGYNEQF
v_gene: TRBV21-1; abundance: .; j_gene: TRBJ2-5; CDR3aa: ASSKGNRGGETQY
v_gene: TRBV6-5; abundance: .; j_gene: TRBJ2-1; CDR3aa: ASSYSRVYNEQF
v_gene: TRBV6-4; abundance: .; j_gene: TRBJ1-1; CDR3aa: ASSPGRGEAF
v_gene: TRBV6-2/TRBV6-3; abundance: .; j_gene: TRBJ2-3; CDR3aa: ASSYLSNTDTQY
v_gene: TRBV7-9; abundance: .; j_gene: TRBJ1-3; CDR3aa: ASSPGNTIY
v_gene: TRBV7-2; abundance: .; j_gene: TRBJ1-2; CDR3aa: ASSLGRARYGYT
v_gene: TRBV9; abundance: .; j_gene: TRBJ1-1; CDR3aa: ATSTGGLTEAF
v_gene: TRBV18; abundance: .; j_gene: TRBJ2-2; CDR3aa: ASSLLPKQGNTGELF
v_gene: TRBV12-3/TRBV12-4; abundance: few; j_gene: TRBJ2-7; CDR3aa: ASSSTYEQY
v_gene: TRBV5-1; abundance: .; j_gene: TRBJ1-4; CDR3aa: ASSLVLQGPNEKLF
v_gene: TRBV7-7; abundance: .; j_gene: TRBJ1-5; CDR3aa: ASSLGWEQPQH
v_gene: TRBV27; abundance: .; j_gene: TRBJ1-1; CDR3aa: ASISPGLGQGAEAF
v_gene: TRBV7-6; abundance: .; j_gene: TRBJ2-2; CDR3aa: ASSLGAGGANTGELF